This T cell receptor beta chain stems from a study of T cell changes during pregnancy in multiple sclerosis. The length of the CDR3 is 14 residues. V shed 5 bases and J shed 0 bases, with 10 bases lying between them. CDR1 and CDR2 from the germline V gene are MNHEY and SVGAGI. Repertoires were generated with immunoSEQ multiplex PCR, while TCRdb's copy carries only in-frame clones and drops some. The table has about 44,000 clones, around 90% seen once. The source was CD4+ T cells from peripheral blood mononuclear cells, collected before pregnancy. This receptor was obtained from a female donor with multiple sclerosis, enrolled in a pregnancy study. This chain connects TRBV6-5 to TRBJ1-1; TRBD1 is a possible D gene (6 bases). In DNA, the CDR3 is TGTGCCAGCAGTATGACAGGTCTGAACACTGAAGCTTTCTTT. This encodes CASSMTGLNTEAFF.